This is a list of T cell receptor beta chains from one sample in a study of cytomegalovirus exposure and HLA in healthy donors. The method was immunoSEQ multiplex PCR; TCRdb's version includes in-frame clones alone and lacks a portion of them. The profile covers about 140,000 clones, with over 60% appearing a single time and roughly 4.9% taken by the ten largest. The sample comprised PBMCs. Receptors were obtained from a woman aged 45-59 years in good health and CMV-seronegative. The CDR3 runs from the conserved cysteine through the conserved F or W. A D gene is named only where the DNA matches it firmly. Clone sizes are given selectively: once, few, many, or a class where the clone is expanded.

>TRBV5-8|NA|TRBJ1-6|NA
TGTGCCAGCAGGCAGGGTACCTATAATTCACCCCTCCACTTT
CASRQGTYNSPLHF
>TRBV5-1|TRBD2|TRBJ2-3|NA
TGCGCCAGCAGGTCCGGGACTAGCGGGGGGGCAACAGATACGCAGTATTTT
CASRSGTSGGATDTQYF
>TRBV19|NA|TRBJ1-4|NA
TGTGCCAGTAGCCCCGGGACAACTAATGAAAAACTGTTTTTT
CASSPGTTNEKLFF
>TRBV5-1|NA|TRBJ2-5|NA
TGCGCCAGCAGCCTAGGGACACAAGAGACCCAGTACTTC
CASSLGTQETQYF
>TRBV19|TRBD1|TRBJ2-2|few
TGTGCCAGTAGCGGGACAGGGGTGGCCACCGGGGAGCTGTTTTTT
CASSGTGVATGELFF
>TRBV25-1|NA|TRBJ1-4|once
TGTGCCAGCAGTGAACTAGGACAGAGTAATGAAAAACTGTTTTTT
CASSELGQSNEKLFF
>TRBV7-3|NA|TRBJ1-2|NA
TGTGCCAGCAGCGAAACAGGGTTTGATGGCTACACCTTC
CASSETGFDGYTF
>TRBV6-1|TRBD2|TRBJ2-3|NA
TGTGCCAGCAAATCAGCGGGATCCACAGATACGCAGTATTTT
CASKSAGSTDTQYF
>TRBV15|TRBD1|TRBJ1-6|NA
TGTGCCACCAGTACCGACAGGGAGGATTCACCCCTCCACTTT
CATSTDREDSPLHF
>TRBV13|NA|TRBJ1-4|NA
TGTGCCAGCAGCTTTTTAACAGAGAATGAAAAACTGTTTTTT
CASSFLTENEKLFF
>TRBV15|NA|TRBJ1-1|few
TGTGCCACCAGCAGAGGGGGGGGCACTGAAGCTTTCTTT
CATSRGGGTEAFF
>TRBV7-6|NA|TRBJ1-1|NA
TGTGCCAGCAGCTTATCGATTGGGGCGGTACTGTCTGAAGCTTTCTTT
CASSLSIGAVLSEAFF
>TRBV6-5|TRBD1|TRBJ1-1|NA
TGTGCCAGCAGTTCCGGGACAGGAGGCGAAGCTTTCTTT
CASSSGTGGEAFF
>TRBV14|NA|TRBJ2-7|NA
TGTGCCAGCAGCCAAGAGGGGGGAAGCTACGAGCAGTACTTC
CASSQEGGSYEQYF
>TRBV19|NA|TRBJ1-5|NA
TGTGCCAGTAGTATTGTGGGGAGGGGCCAGCCCCAGCATTTT
CASSIVGRGQPQHF
>TRBV28|NA|TRBJ1-3|once
TGTGCCAGCAGTTTACCACAGGGAGTGGGAAACACCATATATTTT
CASSLPQGVGNTIYF
>TRBV12-5|NA|TRBJ1-5|NA
TGTGCTACCCGTTCACATTTTCAGCCCCAGCATTTT
CATRSHFQPQHF
>TRBV2|NA|TRBJ1-5|NA
TGTGCCAGCAGTGAAGTAGGGGGTAGGGCTCAGCCCCAGCATTTT
CASSEVGGRAQPQHF
>TRBV4-1|NA|TRBJ1-4|NA
TGCGCCAGCAGCCAAGGGGGGCCCAGGGAAAAACTGTTTTTT
CASSQGGPREKLFF
>TRBV19|TRBD2|TRBJ2-5|NA
TGTGCCAGTAGTATAACCGGGGGGGCGAAGACCCAGTACTTC
CASSITGGAKTQYF
>TRBV10-1|TRBD1|TRBJ1-5|NA
TGCGCCAGCATCCGCACGAAGGGACAGGGAGTTAATCAGCCCCAGCATTTT
CASIRTKGQGVNQPQHF
>TRBV28|NA|TRBJ2-2|once
TGTGCCAGCAGATTTGTCGTCGGGAACACCGGGGAGCTGTTTTTT
CASRFVVGNTGELFF
>TRBV6-4|NA|TRBJ2-1|NA
TGTGCCAGCAGTGACTGGGCAGGGTCACGGGATGAGCAGTTCTTC
CASSDWAGSRDEQFF
>TRBV28|NA|TRBJ1-2|NA
TGTGCCAGCAGTTTCCCCTCCTCCTATGGCTACACCTTC
CASSFPSSYGYTF